The source of this T cell receptor beta chain is a study of cytomegalovirus exposure and HLA in healthy donors. Study conclusions and caveats: Some V segments (TRBV6-2 and TRBV6-3 among them) were excluded as indistinguishable. Most observed TCR sequences were rare, whereas some public TCRs were detected in many donors.

The PCR employed 60 Vbeta primers together with 13 Jbeta primers. Profiling relied on immunoSEQ multiplex PCR, and the TCRdb table lists in-frame clones only, not all of them. The table shows about 130,000 clones, with under 85% occurring only once. About this clone: The antigen is unknown.

V lost 6 bases to trimming and J lost 1 base, with 12 bases between them. The CDR3 extends over 14 amino acids. Germline V lookup: CDR1 MNHEY, CDR2 SVGAGI. Everyone who donated was a healthy bone marrow donor. The sequencing sample was made of PBMCs. The chain combines TRBV6-5 with TRBJ1-1; possibly TRBD1 for D (5 bases). The TCR originated in a woman aged 50 to 60 in good health and CMV-seropositive. The CDR3 protein is CASRSPRENTEAFF. Here the CDR3 DNA reads TGTGCCAGCAGGAGCCCCAGGGAGAACACTGAAGCTTTCTTT.